These 15 T cell receptor beta chains share one sample of origin, sequenced in a study of T cells in Graves' hyperthyroidism and ophthalmopathy. The source material, RNA transcripts, was used to amplify TCR beta CDR3 regions. HTBI primers drove first-round RT-PCR of the TCR CDR3. TCRdb ran MiXCR on the multiplex PCR reads and lists one entry per CDR3 protein. The table has around 290,000 distinct CDR3 sequences, roughly 15% seen once. The specimen was blood. All receptors derive from a woman in her thirties or forties with Graves' hyperthyroidism.

This clonotype was found many times. This chain joins TRBV18 and TRBJ2-1; D is possibly TRBD2 (6 bases). The CDR3 runs to 14 residues. With 6 bases removed from V and 5 bases from J, the gap between germline ends came to 14 bases. Germline V gene sequence: CDR1 KGHSH, CDR2 LQKENI. CDR3 residues: CASSEGTVNNEQFF. The CDR3 DNA reads as TGTGCCAGCTCGGAGGGGACGGTGAACAATGAGCAGTTCTTC.

The sample holds a few counts of this clonotype. The chain is built from TRBV7-3 and TRBJ1-1; tentative D call: TRBD1 (6 bases). Germline CDR1 reads SGHTA; CDR2 reads FQGTGA. CDR3 size: 15 residues. V was shortened by 2 bases and J by 1 base, with 11 bases between the two germline ends. This chain's CDR3 is CASSLLGGANTEAFF. For the CDR3, the DNA is TGTGCCAGCAGCTTATTGGGGGGCGCGAACACTGAAGCTTTCTTT.

This clonotype has a count of ten or more. The gene calls are TRBV20-1 and TRBJ2-7; TRBD2 aligns across 7 bases. Per the germline V gene, CDR1 is DFQATT and CDR2 is SNEGSKA (reference sequence). J lost 4 bases, V lost 3 bases, and 12 bases had no gene match. The CDR3 totals 15 residues. CDR3 coding DNA: TGCAGTGCTAGTCGAGGCGGGAGTCTTCAGTACGAGCAGTACTTC. Residues: CSASRGGSLQYEQYF.

In its sample, this clonotype was seen many times. The chain carries TRBV2 and TRBJ2-7, with TRBD1 matching 9 bases. The junction had 8 bases not matched to a gene; V was cut back by 5 bases and J by 6 bases. Germline-derived CDR1 and CDR2 are SNHLY and FYNNEI. CDR3 length: 14 amino acids. The CDR3 loop reads CASSSGTGSGEQYF. DNA for the CDR3: TGTGCCAGCAGTTCCGGGACAGGGTCTGGCGAGCAGTACTTC.

This clonotype was found many times. This chain connects TRBV11-1 to TRBJ2-3; no clear D. V lost 7 bases to trimming and J lost 4 bases, with 12 bases between them. This CDR3 region has 13 residues. In germline, CDR1 is SGHAT, CDR2 FQDESV (reference sequence). CDR3 sequence (DNA): TGTGCCAGCATCAGGACGGAATCAGATACGCAGTATTTT. The encoded protein is CASIRTESDTQYF.

This clonotype was detected a few times. V and J are TRBV7-9 and TRBJ1-5, with 10 bases identical to TRBD1. This CDR3 has 16 amino acids. J was trimmed by 1 base and V by 1 base; bases with no gene match: 1. The germline V gene encodes CDR1 SEHNR and CDR2 FQNEAQ (reference sequence). CDR3 loop: CASSLGQGASNQPQHF. CDR3 in DNA: TGTGCCAGCAGCTTAGGACAGGGGGCGAGCAATCAGCCCCAGCATTTT.

This clonotype was seen ten or more times. This chain uses TRBV2 with TRBJ2-7; the D call may be TRBD1 or TRBD2 (7 bases each). Germline CDR1 and CDR2: SNHLY and FYNNEI. V dropped 0 bases and J dropped 3 bases, with 15 bases sitting between them. The length of the CDR3 is 16 residues. This CDR3 reads CASSEAAGGGDYEQYF. In nucleotides, the CDR3 is TGTGCCAGCAGTGAAGCGGCAGGGGGAGGGGACTACGAGCAGTACTTC.

This clonotype was seen many times. The chain recombines TRBV6-1 with TRBJ1-2; no clear D. The CDR3 spans 11 residues. V dropped 8 bases and J dropped 3 bases, with 7 bases sitting between them. Germline V lookup: CDR1 MNHNS, CDR2 SASEGT. CDR3 DNA sequence: TGTGCCAGCTCAAGGGACTATGGCTACACCTTC. Its protein product is CASSRDYGYTF.

V gene TRBV6-1 combines with J gene TRBJ1-5; D might be TRBD1 (5 bases). Looked up from germline, CDR1 is MNHNS and CDR2 is SASEGT. V lost 6 bases, J lost 11 bases, and 20 bases lay in between. The CDR3 loop spans 14 amino acids. The DNA for the CDR3 is TGTGCCAGCAGCCCCCCCGGGGGGGGGAGGTCCCAGCATTTT. Its translation is CASSPPGGGRSQHF.

Note on this clonotype: This clone may be a read error of a much larger clone one base away. The chain is built from TRBV7-9 and TRBJ2-7; no clear D. CDR1 SEHNR and CDR2 FQNEAQ come from the germline V gene (reference sequence). The CDR3 loop spans 12 amino acids. The CDR3: CASSFDTYEKYF. The CDR3 DNA is TGTGCCAGCAGCTTTGATACGTACGAGAAGTACTTC.

This clonotype was picked up a small number of times. This sequence joins TRBV3-1 and TRBJ1-2; possibly TRBD1 for D (5 bases). The V and J ends lost 0 bases and 8 bases respectively, with 16 bases between them. This CDR3 is built from 15 residues. CDR1 LGHDT and CDR2 YNNKEL come from the germline V gene (reference sequence). The CDR3 region is CASSQDMGLRWGYTF. DNA of the CDR3: TGTGCCAGCAGCCAAGATATGGGGCTAAGGTGGGGCTACACCTTC.

This clonotype has a count of ten or more. CDR3 nucleotides: TGTGCCAGCAGCTACCGGGACAGGGATTACTACGAGCAGTACTTC. It yields the protein CASSYRDRDYYEQYF. V usage is TRBV5-6 and J usage is TRBJ2-7; 9 bases fit TRBD1. Per the germline V gene, CDR1 is SGHDT and CDR2 is YYEEEE. This CDR3 has 15 amino acids. V shed 3 bases, J shed 3 bases, and the junction held 7 bases outside the gene matches.

This clonotype was seen ten or more times. This chain links TRBV24-1 with TRBJ2-5; 7 bases are shared with TRBD1. The CDR3 has 13 residues. V dropped 4 bases and J dropped 7; count of bases not matched to a gene: 5. In germline, CDR1 is KGHDR, CDR2 SFDVKD. The CDR3 reads CATSETGLGTQYF. DNA for the CDR3: TGTGCCACCAGTGAGACAGGGCTCGGGACCCAGTACTTC.

This clonotype has a count of ten or more. The chain has TRBV7-2 and TRBJ2-1, with unresolved D. V was trimmed by 5 bases and J by 8 bases, leaving 16 bases between them. CDR1 SGHTA and CDR2 FQGNSA come from the germline V gene. This CDR3 has 14 amino acids. The DNA for the CDR3 is TGTGCCAGCAGCGTACGGGCGATGTCCCATGAGCAGTTCTTC. Its protein is CASSVRAMSHEQFF.

This clonotype was found many times. The chain recombines TRBV7-9 with TRBJ1-3, with 8 bases that match TRBD1. The CDR3 sequence is 16 residues long. After removal of 5 bases from V and 0 bases from J, the junction contained 6 bases not matched to a gene. CDR1 and CDR2 from the germline V gene are SEHNR and FQNEAQ (reference sequence). The CDR3 DNA sequence: TGTGCCAGCAGCCTCGGACAGGGAAACTCTGGAAACACCATATATTTT. Amino acids: CASSLGQGNSGNTIYF.